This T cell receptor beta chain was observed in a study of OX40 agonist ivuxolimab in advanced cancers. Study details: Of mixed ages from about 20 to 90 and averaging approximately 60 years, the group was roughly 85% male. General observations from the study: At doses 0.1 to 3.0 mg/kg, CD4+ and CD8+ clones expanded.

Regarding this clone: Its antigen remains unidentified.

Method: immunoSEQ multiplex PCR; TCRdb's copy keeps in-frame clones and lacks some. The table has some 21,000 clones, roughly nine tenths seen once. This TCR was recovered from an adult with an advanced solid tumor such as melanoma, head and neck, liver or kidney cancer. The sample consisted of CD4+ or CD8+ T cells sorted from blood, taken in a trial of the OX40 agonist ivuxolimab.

The CDR3 DNA reads as TGTGCCAGCAGTTCTCTGAATAGCAAGGGGGAGCTGTTTTTT. Translation gives CASSSLNSKGELFF. The genes are TRBV27 and TRBJ2-2; no clear D. Trimming took 4 bases from V and 8 from J, leaving 14 bases between them. This CDR3 comprises 14 residues. Germline loops: CDR1 MNHEY, CDR2 SMNVEV (reference sequence).